Reported below is one T cell receptor beta chain. The source of the sample is a study of T cells after yellow fever vaccination. MiXCR was run by TCRdb on the 5' RACE reads, yielding one entry per CDR3 protein. Among 300,000 or so distinct CDR3 sequences listed, approximately 7% were seen once. The sequenced sample was PBMCs, obtained roughly 46 days after the first yellow fever vaccination. This clonotype was sampled from a man between 18 and 29 years old who received the YFV17D yellow fever vaccine.

The CDR3 DNA reads TGCAGCGTTGTAGACAGGGTATCGACTTGGCAGTACTTC. It codes for CSVVDRVSTWQYF. The rearrangement joins TRBV29-1 to TRBJ2-7; 7 bases are a match to TRBD1. The CDR3 sequence is 13 residues long. Germline values: CDR1 SQVTM, CDR2 ANQGSEA. The trim removed 4 bases at V and 9 bases at J, leaving 12 bases unmatched.